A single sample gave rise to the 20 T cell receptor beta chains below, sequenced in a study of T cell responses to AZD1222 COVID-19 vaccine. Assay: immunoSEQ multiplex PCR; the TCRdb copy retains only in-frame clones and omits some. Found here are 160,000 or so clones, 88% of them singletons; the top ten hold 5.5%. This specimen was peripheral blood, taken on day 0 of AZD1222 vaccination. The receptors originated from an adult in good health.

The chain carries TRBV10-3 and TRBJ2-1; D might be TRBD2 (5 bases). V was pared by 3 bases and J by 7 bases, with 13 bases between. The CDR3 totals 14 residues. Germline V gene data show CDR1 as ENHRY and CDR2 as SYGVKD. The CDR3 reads CAISERGSPNEQFF. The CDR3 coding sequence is TGTGCCATCAGTGAAAGAGGGAGTCCAAATGAGCAGTTCTTC.

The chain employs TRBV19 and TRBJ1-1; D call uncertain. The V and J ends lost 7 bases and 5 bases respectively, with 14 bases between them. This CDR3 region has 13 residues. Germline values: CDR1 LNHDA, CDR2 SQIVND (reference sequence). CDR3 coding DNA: TGTGCCAGTACGGACTCCCCGAGTACTGAAGCTTTCTTT. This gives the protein CASTDSPSTEAFF.

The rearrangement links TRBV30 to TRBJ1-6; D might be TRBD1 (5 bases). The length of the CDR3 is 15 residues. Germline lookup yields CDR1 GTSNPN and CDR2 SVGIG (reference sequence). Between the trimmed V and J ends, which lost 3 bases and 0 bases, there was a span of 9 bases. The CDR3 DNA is TGTGCCTGGAGGTCAGGGAGCTCCTATAATTCACCCCTCCACTTT. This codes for CAWRSGSSYNSPLHF. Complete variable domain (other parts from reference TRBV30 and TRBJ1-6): SQTIHQWPATLVQPVGSPLSLECTVEGTSNPNLYWYRQAAGRGLQLLFYSVGIGQISSEVPQNLSASRPQDRQFILSSKKLLLSDSGFYLCAWRSGSSYNSPLHFGNGTRLTVT.

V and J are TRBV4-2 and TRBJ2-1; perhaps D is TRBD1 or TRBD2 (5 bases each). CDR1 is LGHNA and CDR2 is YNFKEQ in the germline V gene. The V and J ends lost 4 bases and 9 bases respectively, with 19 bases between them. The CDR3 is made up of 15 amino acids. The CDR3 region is CASSRDTQGVGEQFF. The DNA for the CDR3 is TGTGCCAGCAGCCGAGATACCCAGGGAGTGGGTGAGCAGTTCTTC.

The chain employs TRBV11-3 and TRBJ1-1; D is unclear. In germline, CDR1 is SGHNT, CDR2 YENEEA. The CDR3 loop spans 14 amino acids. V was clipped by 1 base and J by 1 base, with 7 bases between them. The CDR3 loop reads CASSLAPGNTEAFF. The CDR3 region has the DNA TGTGCCAGCAGCTTAGCACCGGGGAACACTGAAGCTTTCTTT. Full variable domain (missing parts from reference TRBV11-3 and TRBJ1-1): EAGVVQSPRYKIIEKKQPVAFWCNPISGHNTLYWYLQNLGQGPELLIRYENEEAVDDSQLPKDRFSAERLKGVDSTLKIQPAELGDSAVYLCASSLAPGNTEAFFGQGTRLTVV.

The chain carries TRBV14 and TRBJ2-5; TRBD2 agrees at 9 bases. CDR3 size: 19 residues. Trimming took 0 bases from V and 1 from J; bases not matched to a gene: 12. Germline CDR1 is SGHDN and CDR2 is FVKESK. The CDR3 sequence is CASSQDTTPSGAFQETQYF. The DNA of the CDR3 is TGTGCCAGCAGCCAAGACACCACCCCTAGCGGGGCTTTCCAAGAGACCCAGTACTTC.

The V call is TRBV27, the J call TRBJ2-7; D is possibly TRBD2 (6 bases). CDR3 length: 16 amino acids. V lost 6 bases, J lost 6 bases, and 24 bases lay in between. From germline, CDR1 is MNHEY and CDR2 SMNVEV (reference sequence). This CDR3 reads CASSIEPGLNAGEQYF. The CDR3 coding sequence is TGTGCCAGCAGCATCGAACCGGGACTCAACGCGGGCGAGCAGTACTTC.

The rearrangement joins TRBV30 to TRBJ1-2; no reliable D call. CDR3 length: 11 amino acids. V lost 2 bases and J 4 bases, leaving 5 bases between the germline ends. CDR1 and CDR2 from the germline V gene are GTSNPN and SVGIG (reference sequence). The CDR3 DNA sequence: TGTGCCTGGAGTTCGTTCTATGGCTACACCTTC. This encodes CAWSSFYGYTF.

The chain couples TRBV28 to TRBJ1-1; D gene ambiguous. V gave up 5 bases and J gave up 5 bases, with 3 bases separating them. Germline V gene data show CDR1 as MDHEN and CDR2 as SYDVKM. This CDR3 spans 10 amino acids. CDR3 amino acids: CASSRTEAFF. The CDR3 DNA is TGTGCCAGCAGTAGGACTGAAGCTTTCTTT.

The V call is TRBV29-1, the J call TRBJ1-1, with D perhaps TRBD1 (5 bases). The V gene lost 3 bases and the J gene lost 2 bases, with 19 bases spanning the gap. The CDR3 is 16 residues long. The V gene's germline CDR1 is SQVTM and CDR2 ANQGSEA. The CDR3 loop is CSVETAGLSPNTEAFF. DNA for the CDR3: TGCAGCGTTGAGACCGCAGGGCTTAGCCCAAACACTGAAGCTTTCTTT.

The CDR3 here is CASSIERFGNTIYF. The CDR3 nucleotides are TGTGCCAGTAGTATAGAGCGCTTTGGAAACACCATATATTTT. V is TRBV19 and J is TRBJ1-3; D call uncertain. Between the trimmed V and J ends, which lost 0 bases and 3 bases, there was a span of 6 bases. The CDR3 has 14 amino acids. The germline V gene has CDR1 LNHDA and CDR2 SQIVND (reference sequence).

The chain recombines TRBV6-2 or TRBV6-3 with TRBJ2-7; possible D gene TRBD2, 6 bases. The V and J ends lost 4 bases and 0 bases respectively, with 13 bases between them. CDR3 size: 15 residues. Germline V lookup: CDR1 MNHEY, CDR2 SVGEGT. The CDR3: CASSSQLAPSYEQYF. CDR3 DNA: TGTGCCAGCAGTTCCCAACTAGCTCCCTCCTACGAGCAGTACTTC.

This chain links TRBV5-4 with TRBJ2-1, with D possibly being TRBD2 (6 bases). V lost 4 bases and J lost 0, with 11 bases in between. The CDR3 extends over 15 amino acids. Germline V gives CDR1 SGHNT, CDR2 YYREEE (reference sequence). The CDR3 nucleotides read TGTGCCAGCAGCCAACTTAGCGGCTCCTACAATGAGCAGTTCTTC. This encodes CASSQLSGSYNEQFF.

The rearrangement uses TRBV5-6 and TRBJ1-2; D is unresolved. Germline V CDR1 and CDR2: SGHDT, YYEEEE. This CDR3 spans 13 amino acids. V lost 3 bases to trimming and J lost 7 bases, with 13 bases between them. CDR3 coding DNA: TGTGCCAGCAGCTCTAGGGAGGGTCGTGGCTACACCTTC. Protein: CASSSREGRGYTF.

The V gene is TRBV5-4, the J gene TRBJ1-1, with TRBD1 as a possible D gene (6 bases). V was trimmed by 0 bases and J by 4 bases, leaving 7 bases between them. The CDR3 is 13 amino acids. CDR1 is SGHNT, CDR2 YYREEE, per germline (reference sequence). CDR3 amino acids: CASSLGQVTEAFF. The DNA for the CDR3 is TGTGCCAGCAGCTTGGGACAGGTCACTGAAGCTTTCTTT.

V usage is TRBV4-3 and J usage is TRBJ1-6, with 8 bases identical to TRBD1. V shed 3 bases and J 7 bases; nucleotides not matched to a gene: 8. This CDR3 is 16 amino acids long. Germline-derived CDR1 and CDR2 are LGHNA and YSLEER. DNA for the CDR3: TGCGCCAGCAGCCACAGACAGGGGTTCGGGAATTCACCCCTCCACTTT. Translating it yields CASSHRQGFGNSPLHF.

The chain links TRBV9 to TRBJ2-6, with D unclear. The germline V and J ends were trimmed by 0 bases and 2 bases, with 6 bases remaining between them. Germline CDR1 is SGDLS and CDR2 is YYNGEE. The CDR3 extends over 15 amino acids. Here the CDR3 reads CASSVETAGANVLTF. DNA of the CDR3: TGTGCCAGCAGCGTAGAGACTGCTGGGGCCAACGTCCTGACTTTC.

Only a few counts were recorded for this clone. CDR3 amino acids: CASSPLAGGLETQYF. The CDR3 DNA sequence: TGTGCCAGCAGCCCGCTAGCGGGGGGTCTGGAGACCCAGTACTTC. J is TRBJ2-5 and V is TRBV7-8, with TRBD2 identical over 11 bases. The V gene's germline CDR1 is SGHVS and CDR2 FQNEAQ. This CDR3 has 15 residues. V lost 5 bases, J lost 5 bases, and 7 bases stayed unmatched. Looking up the rest from reference TRBV7-8 and TRBJ2-5 gives the full variable domain: GAGVSQSPRYKVAKRGQDVALRCDPISGHVSLFWYQQALGQGPEFLTYFQNEAQLDKSGLPSDRFFAERPEGSVSTLKIQRTQQEDSAVYLCASSPLAGGLETQYFGPGTRLLVL.

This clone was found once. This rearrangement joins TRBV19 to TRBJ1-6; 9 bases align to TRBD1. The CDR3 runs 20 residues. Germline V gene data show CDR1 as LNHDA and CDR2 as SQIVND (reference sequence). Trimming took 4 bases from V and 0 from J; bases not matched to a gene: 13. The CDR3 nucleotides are TGTGCCAGTAGTACCCGGACAGGGGATCTCATGAGCTCCTATAATTCACCCCTCCACTTT. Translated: CASSTRTGDLMSSYNSPLHF.

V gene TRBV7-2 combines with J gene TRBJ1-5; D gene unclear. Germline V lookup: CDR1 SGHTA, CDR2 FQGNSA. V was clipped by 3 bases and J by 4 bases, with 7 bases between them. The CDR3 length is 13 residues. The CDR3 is CASSLSWNQPQHF. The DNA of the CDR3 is TGTGCCAGCAGCTTGAGCTGGAATCAGCCCCAGCATTTT.